Following are 12 T cell receptor beta chains from one sample sequenced in a study of graft-versus-host responses after intestinal transplantation. Data came from immunoSEQ multiplex PCR; TCRdb stores just in-frame clones and leaves some out. The sample lists about 23,000 clones, more than 90% occurring once. Material: PBMCs, obtained approximately 38 days after intestinal transplant. The receptors come from a human patient who received an intestinal transplant, so some T cells may come from the graft donor.

V gene TRBV9 combines with J gene TRBJ2-6; D may be TRBD1 (5 bases). V was shortened by 0 bases and J by 2 bases, with 15 bases between the two germline ends. CDR1 SGDLS and CDR2 YYNGEE come from the germline V gene. CDR3 length: 18 residues. The CDR3 reads CASSVEGRWGAGANVLTF. The CDR3 coding sequence is TGTGCCAGCAGCGTAGAGGGGCGGTGGGGCGCTGGGGCCAACGTCCTGACTTTC.

The chain is built from TRBV4-1 and TRBJ2-5; D may be TRBD2 (5 bases). Trimming cost V 3 bases and J 5 bases, with 22 bases left between them. The CDR3 covers 17 residues. In germline, CDR1 is MGHRA, CDR2 YSYEKL. The CDR3 reads CASSQLREPTRGETQYF. DNA for the CDR3: TGCGCCAGCAGCCAGCTCCGAGAGCCTACTCGCGGGGAGACCCAGTACTTC.

The chain recombines TRBV5-4 with TRBJ1-1, with unresolved D. The CDR3 contains 14 residues. CDR1 is SGHNT and CDR2 is YYREEE in the germline V gene (reference sequence). Between the trimmed V and J ends, which lost 4 bases and 0 bases, there was a span of 10 bases. CDR3: CASSPSNMNTEAFF. CDR3 nucleotides: TGTGCCAGCAGCCCCAGTAACATGAACACTGAAGCTTTCTTT.

This chain joins TRBV28 and TRBJ2-5, with 9 positions matching TRBD1. The end of the DNA aligns better with TRBJ2-7, so the J call may be wrong. This CDR3 spans 21 amino acids. The V gene's germline CDR1 is MDHEN and CDR2 SYDVKM. CDR3 residues: CASSLCRRLGQGCLRSYEQYF. CDR3 DNA: TGTGCCAGCAGTTTATGCCGGCGGTTGGGACAGGGTTGCTTGAGATCCTACGAGCAGTACTTC.

This clone was observed a handful of times. J is TRBJ1-5 and V is TRBV7-2, with no clear D. Germline CDR1 is SGHTA and CDR2 is FQGNSA. V was pared by 2 bases and J by 0 bases, with 8 bases between. The CDR3 loop spans 15 amino acids. CDR3 loop: CASSLSGYSNQPQHF. CDR3 DNA sequence: TGTGCCAGCAGCTTAAGCGGGTATAGCAATCAGCCCCAGCATTTT.

This clone was seen a handful of times. The chain joins TRBV6-1 to TRBJ2-2; D remains ambiguous. Trimming took off 2 bases at V and 4 bases at J, with 11 bases between the two ends. The CDR3 extends over 15 amino acids. In germline, CDR1 is MNHNS, CDR2 SASEGT. CDR3 nucleotide sequence: TGTGCCAGCAGTGAATGGACGGTGATCACCGGGGAGCTGTTTTTT. It yields the protein CASSEWTVITGELFF.

Concerning this clone: The sample has other DNA sequences that encode this CDR3 too. The V gene is TRBV21-1, the J gene TRBJ2-1; the tabulated D call, TRBD1, remains unverified against the DNA. TRBV21-1 is marked as a pseudogene. This CDR3 is built from 15 residues. CDR3 nucleotides: TGTGCCAGCAGTGAACGGATGGACAGGGGGCATGAGCAGTTCTTC. This encodes CASSERMDRGHEQFF.

The chain is built from TRBV6-1 and TRBJ2-4; TRBD2 might be the D (6 bases). The CDR3 contains 17 residues. Trimming took 1 base from V and 0 from J, leaving 13 bases between them. CDR1 and CDR2 (germline): MNHNS, SASEGT. The CDR3 DNA is TGTGCCAGCAGTGAAGATGGGGGGAAAATAGCCAAAAACATTCAGTACTTC. It is translated as CASSEDGGKIAKNIQYF.

This clone has just a few counts. The chain is built from TRBV27 and TRBJ2-1; tentatively, D is TRBD2 (7 bases). Germline V CDR1 and CDR2: MNHEY, SMNVEV (reference sequence). V lost 7 bases, J lost 6 bases, and 16 bases lay in between. The CDR3 has 14 amino acids. The CDR3 DNA sequence: TGTGCCAGCAACCTAGGGGGAGGGTTCAATGAGCAGTTCTTC. Residues: CASNLGGGFNEQFF.

The chain employs TRBV9 and TRBJ2-7; D perhaps matches TRBD2 (6 bases). CDR1 and CDR2 from the germline V gene are SGDLS and YYNGEE. V lost 4 bases to trimming and J lost 1 base, with 15 bases between them. The CDR3 is made up of 15 amino acids. CDR3 sequence (DNA): TGTGCCAGCAGCAAGGAGGGAGTTCAGTCCTACGAGCAGTACTTC. It yields the protein CASSKEGVQSYEQYF.

A single count supports this clone. The chain carries TRBV19 and TRBJ2-1; possible D gene TRBD2, 7 bases. The V gene lost 6 bases and the J gene lost 7 bases, with 25 bases spanning the gap. The CDR3 totals 17 residues. Germline V gene sequence: CDR1 LNHDA, CDR2 SQIVND (reference sequence). CDR3 nucleotide sequence: TGTGCCAGTAGCCCCTGGGGGCGGGAGTCAACGGGGAATGAGCAGTTCTTC. Protein product: CASSPWGRESTGNEQFF.

The V call is TRBV10-1, the J call TRBJ2-7; tentatively, D is TRBD1 (6 bases). Germline CDR1 is WNHNN and CDR2 is SYGVQD (reference sequence). The CDR3 contains 16 residues. Trimming removed 2 bases from V and 2 bases from J, with 16 bases in between. CDR3 coding DNA: TGCGCCAGCAGTGAGAGGCCAGGGGAGCCTACCTACGAGCAGTACTTC. The encoded protein is CASSERPGEPTYEQYF.